A selection of T cell receptor beta chains follows, all from one sample in a study of blood T cell repertoires in COVID-19. Assay used: immunoSEQ multiplex PCR; TCRdb lists only in-frame clones, some missing. The sample holds approximately 160,000 clones; around 90% are singletons and the top ten take less than 0.7%. Sequenced: peripheral blood. The receptors come from a man aged 55-75 years with COVID-19, enrolled during active disease. Each CDR3 is given with its conserved first and last residue. The D gene is left open where the match is weak. A clone size is listed for some rows: how often the clone was seen (once, few, many), or a class if it is expanded.

>TRBD2|TRBJ2-3|-|TRBV23-1
TGCGCCAGCAGTCAATCCCGAGGGACTAGGTTTAGCACAGATACGCAGTATTTT
CASSQSRGTRFSTDTQYF
>TRBD2|TRBJ2-7|-|TRBV2
TGTGCCATCGGGACTAGCCGACGAGCTACAACGTGGGAATACGAGCAGTACTTC
CAIGTSRRATTWEYEQYF
>-|TRBJ2-7|-|TRBV11-1
TGTGCCAGCAGCGGGGGGGCCGCCTACGAGCAGTACTTC
CASSGGAAYEQYF
>-|TRBJ2-2|-|TRBV10-3
TGTGCCATCAGTGACCGAGACAGGATGAACACCGGGGAGCTGTTTTTT
CAISDRDRMNTGELFF
>TRBD1|TRBJ1-5|-|TRBV5-6
TGTGCCAGCAGCTTGGAAGGGGGCAGCAATCAGCCCCAGCATTTT
CASSLEGGSNQPQHF
>-|TRBJ1-2|-|TRBV10-3
TGTGCCATCAGTGACCCGGTGAGGGTCCCCAAGGGCTACACCTTC
CAISDPVRVPKGYTF
>TRBD1|TRBJ1-1|-|TRBV11-3
TGTGCCAGCAGCTTAGGGGGACAGGTTAGGAACACTGAAGCTTTCTTT
CASSLGGQVRNTEAFF
>TRBD1|TRBJ1-1|-|TRBV4-1
TGCGCCAGCAGCCAAGATTTCACAGGGGGAGACACTGAAGCTTTCTTT
CASSQDFTGGDTEAFF
>TRBD1|TRBJ1-2|-|TRBV4-2
TGTGCCAGCAGCCAACCGAGAGGTGGGGGCGGACAGGGAGCTAACTATGGCTACACCTTC
CASSQPRGGGGQGANYGYTF
>-|TRBJ1-2|-|TRBV6-1
TGTGCCAGCAGTGAAAGGACAGAAGGCTACACCTTC
CASSERTEGYTF
>-|TRBJ2-2|few|TRBV4-3
TGCGCCAGCAGCCGGAAGACCGGGGGAAGCACCGGGGAGCTGTTTTTT
CASSRKTGGSTGELFF
>TRBD1|TRBJ2-3|few|TRBV14
TGTGCCAGCAGCCAAGATCGAGTGAGGACAGGACTCACAGATACGCAGTATTTT
CASSQDRVRTGLTDTQYF
>-|TRBJ1-4|once|TRBV10-2
TGCGCCAGCAGTGAATCGCAGGGCCCAGAAAAACTGTTTTTT
CASSESQGPEKLFF
>-|TRBJ2-2|-|TRBV7-9
TGTGCCAGCAGCTTGAGTGGCACCGGGGAGCTGTTTTTT
CASSLSGTGELFF
>-|TRBJ1-6|-|TRBV6-2/TRBV6-3
TGTGCCAGCAGCCCGGGACAATGGGGGAATTCACCCCTCCACTTT
CASSPGQWGNSPLHF
>TRBD2|TRBJ2-4|-|TRBV5-1
TGCGCCAGCAGCTTGGCCGGACTAGCGGGGGGACTTAACATTCAGTACTTC
CASSLAGLAGGLNIQYF
>-|TRBJ2-2|-|TRBV7-3
TGTGCCAGCAGCTCGTCACTGGGAGCCGGGGAGCTGTTTTTT
CASSSSLGAGELFF
>-|TRBJ1-1|-|TRBV6-2/TRBV6-3
TGTGCCAGCAGCCCTCAAATGAACACTGAAGCTTTCTTT
CASSPQMNTEAFF
>-|TRBJ1-1|-|TRBV19
TGTGCCAGTAGTCTCGAGACAGGAACCACTGAAGCTTTCTTT
CASSLETGTTEAFF
>-|TRBJ2-3|-|TRBV6-2/TRBV6-3
TGTGCCAGCAGTTACCTTACCACAGGGCCAAGCACAGATACGCAGTATTTT
CASSYLTTGPSTDTQYF
>TRBD1|TRBJ1-5|-|TRBV28
TGTGCCAGCAGTCCCGGACAGGGCTCCAATCAGCCCCAGCATTTT
CASSPGQGSNQPQHF
>-|TRBJ2-5|-|TRBV6-1
TGTGCCAGCAGTGAAGCCTGGAGGACCGCGAGGGAGACCCAGTACTTC
CASSEAWRTARETQYF
>TRBD2|TRBJ2-1|-|TRBV7-3
TGTGCCAGCAGCTTTAAAGGGACTAGCGAGGATGAGCAGTTCTTC
CASSFKGTSEDEQFF
>TRBD2|TRBJ2-5|-|TRBV5-8
TGTGCCAGCAGCCCCGTCTTAGCGGGGGGCATGGAGACCCAGTACTTC
CASSPVLAGGMETQYF
>-|TRBJ2-1|few|TRBV7-2
TGTGCCAGCAGCCCCCTAGCCCTCGGGGTCTATGAGCAGTTCTTC
CASSPLALGVYEQFF
>TRBD1|TRBJ2-5|-|TRBV5-4
TGTGCCAGCAGCTCAGTGACAGGGGAAGAGACCCAGTACTTC
CASSSVTGEETQYF
>-|TRBJ1-1|-|TRBV5-1
TGCGCCAGCACTAGAGAGGGGGTGAACACTGAAGCTTTCTTT
CASTREGVNTEAFF
>TRBD2|TRBJ2-2|-|TRBV6-2/TRBV6-3
TGTGCCAGCAGTTACCGCGGGAGTTTAGCCGGGGAGCTGTTTTTT
CASSYRGSLAGELFF
>-|TRBJ2-1|-|TRBV24-1
TGTGCCACCAGCGACCGGGGGTATGAGCAGTTCTTC
CATSDRGYEQFF